This TCR beta chain is drawn from a study of tissue T cells after allogeneic stem cell transplantation. Profiled with immunoSEQ multiplex PCR; TCRdb holds only in-frame clones, not every one. In the table there are approximately 47,000 clones, over 65% of which are singletons. Worth noting for this clone: Gene names denote mouse genes.

The TCR was taken from a pool of C57BL/6 mice in good health. Sequences were obtained from sorted cells pooled from one or two spleens.

The sequenced CDR3 bases are TGTGCTAGCAAGGTCACAGGGGCCACAGAAGTCTTC. This translates into CASKVTGATEVF. From start to end, the CDR3 is CASKVTGATEVFF. V usage is TRBV29 and J usage is TRBJ1-1, with TRBD1 matching over 7 bases. Read data end 1 residue before the CDR3 end; the end is taken from the germline J gene. In germline, CDR1 is MSHET, CDR2 SYDVDS. The V and J ends lost 7 bases and 4 bases, in that order; junction bases with no gene match: 6. The CDR3 has 13 residues.